Following are 25 T cell receptor beta chains from one sample sequenced in a study of cytomegalovirus exposure and HLA in healthy donors. Using immunoSEQ multiplex PCR, the repertoire was profiled, and TCRdb retains in-frame clones only, with some absent. The sample has around 400,000 clones; more than 80% are singletons. The sequencing input was PBMCs. The source is a woman in her late teens or twenties in good health and CMV-seronegative.

The chain is built from TRBV9 and TRBJ2-1, with D possibly being TRBD2 (7 bases). V shed 6 bases and J shed 9 bases, with 19 bases lying between them. The CDR3 sequence is 14 residues long. Germline V gene data show CDR1 as SGDLS and CDR2 as YYNGEE. CDR3 region: CASNPDGGGGEQFF. The CDR3 nucleotides read TGTGCCAGCAACCCAGATGGGGGCGGGGGTGAGCAGTTCTTC.

The genes are TRBV5-6 and TRBJ2-1, with TRBD2 identical over 11 bases. Trimming took 0 bases from V and 5 from J; bases not matched to a gene: 10. Germline V gene lookup returns CDR1 SGHDT and CDR2 YYEEEE. This CDR3 region has 18 residues. The CDR3 bases are TGTGCCAGCAGCTTGGCTACTAGCGGGAGTCCCGTGAACAATGAGCAGTTCTTC. Translation: CASSLATSGSPVNNEQFF.

The chain links TRBV7-8 to TRBJ2-1; 9 nucleotides agree with TRBD2. This CDR3 comprises 17 residues. Per germline, CDR1 SGHVS and CDR2 FQNEAQ. J lost 7 bases, V lost 0 bases, and 10 bases had no gene match. Here the CDR3 DNA reads TGTGCCAGCAGCTTAGCGGGCCCCAGCGGGGGGCGGAATGAGCAGTTCTTC. Translated, it gives CASSLAGPSGGRNEQFF.

V is TRBV7-2 and J is TRBJ1-2; 8 bases match TRBD1. The V gene end was trimmed by 1 base and the J gene end by 8 bases; junction bases not matched to a gene: 9. This CDR3 is built from 15 residues. Germline V gives CDR1 SGHTA, CDR2 FQGNSA. CDR3 region: CASSLVRGQGGGYTF. CDR3 bases: TGTGCCAGCAGCTTAGTAAGAGGACAGGGTGGCGGCTACACCTTC. The whole variable domain, filled in from reference TRBV7-2 and TRBJ1-2, reads GAGVSQSPSNKVTEKGKDVELRCDPISGHTALYWYRQSLGQGLEFLIYFQGNSAPDKSGLPSDRFSAERTGGSVSTLTIQRTQQEDSAVYLCASSLVRGQGGGYTFGSGTRLTVV.

The gene calls are TRBV2 and TRBJ2-5, with 15 bases lining up with TRBD2. This CDR3 has 16 residues. The junction had 9 bases not matched to a gene; V was cut back by 8 bases and J by 5 bases. Germline lookup yields CDR1 SNHLY and CDR2 FYNNEI. The CDR3 spells CASGGGLAGGQETQYF. The CDR3 DNA follows: TGTGCCAGCGGCGGCGGACTAGCGGGGGGGCAGGAGACCCAGTACTTC. Full variable domain (rest looked up from reference TRBV2 and TRBJ2-5): EPEVTQTPSHQVTQMGQEVILRCVPISNHLYFYWYRQILGQKVEFLVSFYNNEISEKSEIFDDQFSVERPDGSNFTLKIRSTKLEDSAMYFCASGGGLAGGQETQYFGPGTRLLVL.

The rearrangement links TRBV6-1 to TRBJ2-5; D call uncertain. The length of the CDR3 is 13 residues. Per the germline V gene, CDR1 is MNHNS and CDR2 is SASEGT. With 7 bases removed from V and 0 bases from J, the gap between germline ends came to 9 bases. DNA for the CDR3: TGTGCCAGCAACCGCCAGGACCAAGAGACCCAGTACTTC. It encodes CASNRQDQETQYF.

This clone was recorded only once. The V gene is TRBV6-6, the J gene TRBJ1-3; 9 nucleotides match TRBD1. The V segment lost 7 bases and the J segment 0 bases; nucleotides outside the gene matches: 1. Looked up from germline, CDR1 is MNHNY and CDR2 is SVGAGI (reference sequence). This CDR3 region has 14 residues. The CDR3 DNA is TGTGCCAGCACGGGACAGGGCTCTGGAAACACCATATATTTT. Translation: CASTGQGSGNTIYF.

The V call is TRBV5-1, the J call TRBJ1-4; 8 nucleotides line up with TRBD1. J was trimmed by 4 bases and V by 2 bases; bases with no gene match: 4. Germline V gives CDR1 SGHRS, CDR2 YFSETQ. CDR3 length: 15 amino acids. CDR3 amino acids: CASSFGTGFNEKLFF. The CDR3 DNA reads as TGCGCCAGCAGCTTCGGGACAGGCTTTAATGAAAAACTGTTTTTT.

CDR3 bases: TGCGCCAGCAGCTCCCGGGACAGGGCTCGGGCTTTCTTT. This sequence encodes CASSSRDRARAFF. The V gene is TRBV5-1, the J gene TRBJ1-1, with 9 bases identical to TRBD1. Germline V CDR1 and CDR2: SGHRS, YFSETQ. Trimming removed 3 bases from V and 11 bases from J; junction bases left unmatched: 8. The CDR3 has 13 residues.

This chain joins TRBV29-1 and TRBJ1-6, with D tentatively TRBD1 (6 bases). The V end lost 2 bases, the J end lost 11 bases, and 19 bases lay between the germline ends. The germline CDR1 and CDR2 sequences are SQVTM and ANQGSEA. This CDR3 is 15 amino acids long. The CDR3 DNA reads TGCAGCGTTGAACCTAGGGGGGGGGAAGGGCCACCCCTCCACTTT. Translated: CSVEPRGGEGPPLHF. Complete variable domain (other parts from reference TRBV29-1 and TRBJ1-6): SAVISQKPSRDICQRGTSLTIQCQVDSQVTMMFWYRQQPGQSLTLIATANQGSEATYESGFVIDKFPISRPNLTFSTLTVSNMSPEDSSIYLCSVEPRGGEGPPLHFGNGTRLTVT.

The rearrangement uses TRBV2 and TRBJ2-3; 7 nucleotides agree with TRBD1. V was pared by 5 bases and J by 0 bases, with 8 bases of the junction left unmatched. The CDR3 sequence is 16 residues long. The germline gives CDR1 SNHLY, CDR2 FYNNEI. This CDR3 reads CASSRDRPFSTDTQYF. CDR3 DNA: TGTGCCAGCAGTCGGGACAGACCGTTTAGCACAGATACGCAGTATTTT.

This chain connects TRBV5-4 to TRBJ1-2; tentatively, D is TRBD1 (5 bases). The V gene's germline CDR1 is SGHNT and CDR2 YYREEE (reference sequence). Trimming removed 1 base from V and 3 bases from J, with 10 bases in between. The CDR3 runs 14 residues. This CDR3 reads CASSLRGPDYGYTF. DNA for the CDR3: TGTGCCAGCAGCTTGAGGGGTCCCGACTATGGCTACACCTTC.

V is TRBV5-4 and J is TRBJ2-3; D possibly corresponds to TRBD2 (7 bases). From germline, CDR1 is SGHNT and CDR2 YYREEE (reference sequence). V gave up 4 bases and J gave up 2 bases, with 14 bases separating them. The CDR3 has 15 residues. DNA of the CDR3: TGTGCCAGCAGCCCGGGGGGCGCCACCACAGATACGCAGTATTTT. This sequence encodes CASSPGGATTDTQYF.

The chain combines TRBV5-6 with TRBJ1-1; D ambiguous. V lost 6 bases and J lost 2, with 11 bases in between. This CDR3 comprises 13 residues. Per germline, CDR1 SGHDT and CDR2 YYEEEE. CDR3 amino acids: CASTLINNTEAFF. The CDR3 nucleotides read TGTGCCAGCACCCTAATCAACAACACTGAAGCTTTCTTT.

This chain connects TRBV19 to TRBJ2-3, with TRBD1 as a possible D gene (6 bases). This CDR3 has 14 amino acids. CDR1 is LNHDA, CDR2 SQIVND, per germline (reference sequence). Trimming pared 7 bases from V and 0 bases from J, leaving 11 bases between. CDR3 coding DNA: TGTGCCAGTAACAACGACAGGAGCACAGATACGCAGTATTTT. Encoded protein: CASNNDRSTDTQYF.

This chain uses TRBV19 with TRBJ2-3; 8 positions match TRBD1. J was trimmed by 5 bases and V by 5 bases; bases with no gene match: 9. There are 15 residues in the CDR3. The V gene's germline CDR1 is LNHDA and CDR2 SQIVND (reference sequence). The CDR3 is CASSGWTGLVDTQYF. The CDR3 nucleotides are TGTGCCAGTAGTGGATGGACAGGGCTGGTAGATACGCAGTATTTT.

The chain employs TRBV27 and TRBJ2-5, with 13 nucleotides matching TRBD2. This CDR3 is built from 16 residues. V trimming: 5 bases; J trimming: 2 bases; junction bases outside the gene matches: 5. Germline assignment: CDR1 MNHEY and CDR2 SMNVEV (reference sequence). The CDR3: CASSPRLAGGQETQYF. Here the CDR3 DNA reads TGTGCCAGCAGTCCGAGACTAGCGGGAGGTCAAGAGACCCAGTACTTC.

This sequence joins TRBV28 and TRBJ1-2, with 7 bases lining up with TRBD1. Trimming took 4 bases from V and 1 from J; bases not matched to a gene: 12. CDR3 length: 17 residues. CDR1 and CDR2 (germline): MDHEN, SYDVKM. Written as DNA, the CDR3 is TGTGCCAGCAGTTCTCTGAAGGTGGGACAGAGTAACTATGGCTACACCTTC. It translates to CASSSLKVGQSNYGYTF.

The V and J genes are TRBV5-1 and TRBJ2-3, with 7 bases that match TRBD1. CDR1 SGHRS and CDR2 YFSETQ come from the germline V gene. V gave up 1 base and J gave up 0 bases; unmatched junction bases: 11. The CDR3 runs to 18 residues. CDR3 in DNA: TGCGCCAGCAGCTTGAGGCCCGGGGACAGCGAAAGCACAGATACGCAGTATTTT. It yields the protein CASSLRPGDSESTDTQYF. The variable domain in full, completed from reference TRBV5-1 and TRBJ2-3, reads KAGVTQTPRYLIKTRGQQVTLSCSPISGHRSVSWYQQTPGQGLQFLFEYFSETQRNKGNFPGRFSGRQFSNSRSEMNVSTLELGDSALYLCASSLRPGDSESTDTQYFGPGTRLTVL.

The rearrangement uses TRBV30 and TRBJ1-1; unclear D gene. This CDR3 contains 13 residues. The germline gives CDR1 GTSNPN, CDR2 SVGIG (reference sequence). V shed 3 bases and J shed 1 base, with 9 bases lying between them. This CDR3 is CAWRRRENTEAFF. For the CDR3, the DNA is TGTGCCTGGAGGAGGCGGGAGAACACTGAAGCTTTCTTT.

Only a few counts were recorded for this clone. Different DNA sequences within this sample yield the same CDR3. The CDR3 loop reads CASSSGVMADTQYF. The DNA of the CDR3 is TGCGCCAGCAGCTCTGGAGTGATGGCAGATACGCAGTATTTT. This chain connects TRBV5-1 to TRBJ2-3; no firm D call. The germline CDR1 and CDR2 sequences are SGHRS and YFSETQ. The CDR3 runs 14 residues. The V end was cut by 3 bases, the J end by 4 bases, with 12 bases between.

The chain links TRBV28 to TRBJ2-1, with 12 bases lining up with TRBD2. This CDR3 has 15 residues. Trimming took 6 bases from V and 8 from J; bases not matched to a gene: 8. The germline gives CDR1 MDHEN, CDR2 SYDVKM. This chain's CDR3 is CASRNPGLAGHEQFF. CDR3 DNA sequence: TGTGCCAGCAGAAATCCGGGACTAGCGGGCCATGAGCAGTTCTTC.

V gene TRBV5-4 combines with J gene TRBJ2-3; 10 bases are shared with TRBD2. With 0 bases clipped from V and 10 bases from J, the junction kept 11 bases outside the gene matches. CDR1 SGHNT and CDR2 YYREEE come from the germline V gene (reference sequence). CDR3 length equals 16 residues. CDR3 sequence: CASSLVLLAGDEAQYF. The CDR3 DNA follows: TGTGCCAGCAGCTTGGTGTTGCTAGCGGGAGATGAGGCGCAGTATTTT.

J is TRBJ2-1 and V is TRBV5-1; the match to TRBD2 covers 8 bases. Per the germline V gene, CDR1 is SGHRS and CDR2 is YFSETQ. The CDR3 extends over 14 amino acids. After removal of 4 bases from V and 3 bases from J, the junction contained 3 bases not matched to a gene. The CDR3 DNA sequence: TGCGCCAGCAGCAGACTAGCGATCTACAATGAGCAGTTCTTC. It encodes CASSRLAIYNEQFF.

This clone was counted between two and nine times. The chain links TRBV4-1 to TRBJ2-5; TRBD1 agrees at 8 bases. Trimming removed 9 bases from V and 5 bases from J; junction bases left unmatched: 11. The CDR3 loop spans 14 amino acids. The germline V gene encodes CDR1 MGHRA and CDR2 YSYEKL. The CDR3 is CASWGQGARETQYF. The CDR3 DNA follows: TGCGCCAGTTGGGGGCAGGGGGCTAGGGAGACCCAGTACTTC.